This TCR beta chain was profiled in a study of CD4+ T cells in melanoma. Here immunoSEQ multiplex PCR was the method, and the copy in TCRdb shows in-frame clones only, minus some. Among under 7,000 clones listed, 55% to 75% were seen once. Trimming took off 2 bases at V and 2 bases at J, with 7 bases between the two ends. Germline V gene sequence: CDR1 MGHDK, CDR2 SYGVNS. The CDR3 extends over 13 amino acids. The material sequenced was cells from a culture (not recorded whether cultured in vitro). The sequence was obtained from a human donor with melanoma. This chain connects TRBV25-1 to TRBJ2-7; no clear D. The CDR3 nucleotides read TGTGCCAGCAGTGAAGACTGGCCCTACGAGCAGTACTTC. Translation gives CASSEDWPYEQYF.